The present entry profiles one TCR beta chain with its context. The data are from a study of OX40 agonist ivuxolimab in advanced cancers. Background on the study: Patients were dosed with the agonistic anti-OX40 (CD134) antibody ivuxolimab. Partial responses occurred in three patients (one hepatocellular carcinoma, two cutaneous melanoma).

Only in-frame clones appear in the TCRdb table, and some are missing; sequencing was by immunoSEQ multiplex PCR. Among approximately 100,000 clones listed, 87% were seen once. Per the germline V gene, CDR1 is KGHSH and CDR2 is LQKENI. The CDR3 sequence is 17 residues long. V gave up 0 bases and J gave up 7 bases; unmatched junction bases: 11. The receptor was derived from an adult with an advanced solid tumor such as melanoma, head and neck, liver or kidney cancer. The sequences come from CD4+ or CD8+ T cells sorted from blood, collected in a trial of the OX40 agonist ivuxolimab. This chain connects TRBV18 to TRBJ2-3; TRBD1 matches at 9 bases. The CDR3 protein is CASSPPSLGQGANTQYF. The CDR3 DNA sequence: TGTGCCAGCTCACCACCGAGCCTGGGACAGGGTGCAAATACGCAGTATTTT.